One sample yielded the 14 T cell receptor beta chains listed below, sequenced in a study of vaccination and CD4 T cells after COVID-19. Scientists ran DNA taken from cultured CD4+ T cells through the Oncomine TCR Beta short-read assay for sequencing. TCRdb passed the PCR reads through MiXCR, listing each CDR3 protein once. The top ten clones hold about 10% of a sample with roughly 14,000 distinct CDR3 sequences, around 49% of them seen once. The sample's treatment: roughly 11-day PBMC culture with coronavirus spike peptide pools or control peptides (ViraFEST assay). No antigen has been identified for these receptors. The sequenced sample was CD4+ T cells from blood, cultured in vitro, obtained before SARS-CoV-2 vaccination. These TCRs come from a human donor who had recovered from COVID-19.

The V and J genes are TRBV12-3 or TRBV12-4 and TRBJ1-3, with D possibly TRBD1 on 5 matching bases. This CDR3 comprises 15 residues. V was shortened by 5 bases and J by 2 bases, with 13 bases between the two germline ends. CDR3 sequence: CASSRSGRTGNTIYF. DNA of the CDR3: TGTGCCAGCAGTCGATCAGGGAGAACTGGAAACACCATATATTTT.

This clonotype came up a few times. The V call is TRBV7-9, the J call TRBJ2-1, with 9 positions matching TRBD1. V was clipped by 5 bases and J by 7 bases; unmatched bases: 9. The CDR3 has 15 residues. In germline, CDR1 is SEHNR, CDR2 FQNEAQ (reference sequence). Here the CDR3 reads CASSPTGGKLNEQFF. The CDR3 bases are TGTGCCAGCAGCCCAACAGGGGGCAAATTGAATGAGCAGTTCTTC.

This clonotype has only a few counts. The chain employs TRBV27 and TRBJ2-7; D possibly uses TRBD1 or TRBD2 (5 bases each). Trimming removed 5 bases from V and 3 bases from J, with 14 bases in between. CDR3 length: 14 amino acids. The V gene's germline CDR1 is MNHEY and CDR2 SMNVEV (reference sequence). CDR3 region: CASSLGTRSYEQYF. The DNA of the CDR3 is TGTGCCAGCAGTCTCGGGACCCGGAGCTACGAGCAGTACTTC.

This clonotype was found a few times. V usage is TRBV18 and J usage is TRBJ1-2; maybe TRBD1 (6 bases). V was clipped by 8 bases and J by 5 bases, with 15 bases between them. The CDR3 has 13 residues. Germline V gene data show CDR1 as KGHSH and CDR2 as LQKENI. CDR3 DNA: TGTGCCAGCACCCGGGACACCACTTATGGCTACACCTTC. This encodes CASTRDTTYGYTF.

This clonotype has only a few counts. J is TRBJ1-5 and V is TRBV7-6; perhaps TRBD1 as D (5 bases). From germline, CDR1 is SGHVS and CDR2 FNYEAQ. The CDR3 loop spans 14 amino acids. Trimming removed 2 bases at V and 2 bases at J, with 7 bases between. The CDR3 nucleotides are TGTGCCAGCAGCTTAAGCAGGGGCAATCAGCCCCAGCATTTT. Protein product: CASSLSRGNQPQHF.

Only one count was recorded for this clonotype. V is TRBV27 and J is TRBJ2-5; 9 bases match TRBD1. V lost 6 bases and J lost 3; bases outside the gene matches: 11. The CDR3 has 16 residues. From germline, CDR1 is MNHEY and CDR2 SMNVEV (reference sequence). The CDR3 spells CASRGTGTLLEETQYF. The CDR3 DNA is TGTGCCAGCAGGGGGACAGGGACTCTTCTAGAAGAGACCCAGTACTTC.

This clonotype showed up just a few times. The rearrangement uses TRBV19 and TRBJ2-5; 7 nucleotides align to TRBD1. V dropped 3 bases and J dropped 4; count of bases not matched to a gene: 5. From germline, CDR1 is LNHDA and CDR2 SQIVND (reference sequence). The CDR3 runs 14 residues. CDR3 DNA sequence: TGTGCCAGTAGTATGAGGGGGCGCGGAGAGACCCAGTACTTC. It yields the protein CASSMRGRGETQYF.

The chain employs TRBV5-1 and TRBJ2-5, with 8 positions matching TRBD1. The germline V gene has CDR1 SGHRS and CDR2 YFSETQ. The V and J ends lost 4 bases and 6 bases, in that order; junction bases with no gene match: 8. The CDR3 consists of 14 residues. CDR3 residues: CASSPRQGLQTQYF. The DNA for the CDR3 is TGCGCCAGCAGCCCGCGACAGGGGTTGCAGACCCAGTACTTC.

The chain uses TRBV18 and TRBJ1-6; 7 nucleotides match TRBD1. Germline loops: CDR1 KGHSH, CDR2 LQKENI. After removal of 3 bases from V and 7 bases from J, the junction contained 9 bases not matched to a gene. This CDR3 is 16 amino acids long. CDR3 sequence reads: CASSPYGTVQNSPLHF. In DNA, the CDR3 is TGTGCCAGCTCACCCTATGGGACAGTACAAAATTCACCCCTCCACTTT.

This clonotype occurred a few times. The gene calls are TRBV7-9 and TRBJ2-1; 11 bases are a match to TRBD2. The CDR3 length is 15 residues. CDR1 SEHNR and CDR2 FQNEAQ come from the germline V gene (reference sequence). V gave up 5 bases and J gave up 4 bases; unmatched junction bases: 4. The CDR3 region has the DNA TGTGCCAGCAGCCCCACTAGCGGGGGATACAATGAGCAGTTCTTC. It translates to CASSPTSGGYNEQFF.

This clonotype is termed medium-sized. This chain connects TRBV20-1 to TRBJ1-2; 8 bases are shared with TRBD1. CDR1 is DFQATT and CDR2 is SNEGSKA in the germline V gene (reference sequence). With 4 bases clipped from V and 8 bases from J, the junction kept 6 bases outside the gene matches. The CDR3 sequence is 12 residues long. CDR3 bases: TGCAGTGCTATTAGGACAGGGATAGGCTACACCTTC. It codes for CSAIRTGIGYTF.

The chain joins TRBV28 to TRBJ1-5; 7 bases agree with TRBD1. V shed 1 base and J 6 bases; nucleotides not matched to a gene: 9. This CDR3 region has 16 residues. From germline, CDR1 is MDHEN and CDR2 SYDVKM. The DNA for the CDR3 is TGTGCCAGCAGTTTATTGGGGGAGGGGGCTGGTCAGCCCCAGCATTTT. This translates into CASSLLGEGAGQPQHF.

V gene TRBV20-1 combines with J gene TRBJ2-1; D remains unclear. This CDR3 comprises 17 residues. Trimming cost V 0 bases and J 0 bases, with 15 bases left between them. CDR1 is DFQATT and CDR2 is SNEGSKA in the germline V gene (reference sequence). Here the CDR3 reads CSARDVGSSSSYNEQFF. The CDR3 region has the DNA TGCAGTGCTAGAGATGTTGGAAGTTCCAGCTCCTACAATGAGCAGTTCTTC.

This clonotype appeared a few times. The chain couples TRBV6-5 to TRBJ2-5, with unresolved D. Germline V gene data show CDR1 as MNHEY and CDR2 as SVGAGI. The CDR3 has 11 residues. The germline V and J ends were trimmed by 2 bases and 5 bases, with 3 bases remaining between them. The CDR3 DNA is TGTGCCAGCAGTTACGTGGAGACCCAGTACTTC. Translation gives CASSYVETQYF.